This T cell receptor beta chain stems from a study of cytomegalovirus exposure and HLA in healthy donors. The study's findings and limits: Presence/absence analyses rested on an assumption that sequencing depth was roughly uniform across donors.

Vbeta (60) and Jbeta (13) primers were used in the PCR. The repertoire was sequenced with immunoSEQ multiplex PCR; TCRdb's copy has only in-frame clones and lacks some. The data hold about 180,000 clones, with over 75% observed a single time. Of note for this clone: Its target is not known.

The sequenced sample consisted of PBMCs. The sequence derives from a man in his forties in good health and CMV-seropositive.

The CDR3 spells CASSTGLAGGLSGGPYEQYF. As DNA, the CDR3 is TGCGCCAGCAGCACGGGACTAGCGGGAGGCCTTTCCGGGGGACCTTACGAGCAGTACTTC. This sequence joins TRBV5-1 and TRBJ2-7; 15 bases fit TRBD2. CDR1 SGHRS and CDR2 YFSETQ come from the germline V gene. With V trimmed by 4 bases and J by 4 bases, 18 bases remained unmatched. The CDR3 length is 20 residues. The variable domain in full, completed from reference TRBV5-1 and TRBJ2-7, reads KAGVTQTPRYLIKTRGQQVTLSCSPISGHRSVSWYQQTPGQGLQFLFEYFSETQRNKGNFPGRFSGRQFSNSRSEMNVSTLELGDSALYLCASSTGLAGGLSGGPYEQYFGPGTRLTVT.